This T cell receptor beta chain stems from a study of Graves' ophthalmopathy and Graves' hyperthyroidism. The study, taken as a whole, reports: In blood appeared most of the expanded thyroid clonotypes whose frequency exceeded 0.001. The model flagged ophthalmopathy progression at 65% to 71% sensitivity and roughly 72% specificity.

RNA served as the template for amplifying TCR beta CDR3 regions. HTBI-primed first-round RT-PCR preceded second-round multiplex PCR. MiXCR was run by TCRdb on the multiplex PCR reads, yielding one entry per CDR3 protein. The table includes about 1.2 million distinct CDR3 sequences, about 35% detected once. Uncontrolled infections, other autoimmune diseases, pregnancy or lactation barred patients from enrollment. Orbital computed tomography, thyroid ultrasound, TRAb, serum thyroxine and clinical symptoms formed the basis of diagnosis. This clonotype was seen more than once but under ten times. Its antigen is not known. CDR3 size: 14 residues. Germline assignment: CDR1 ENHRY and CDR2 SYGVKD. V lost 0 bases and J lost 11, with 14 bases in between.

V usage is TRBV10-3 and J usage is TRBJ1-5; TRBD1 is a possible D gene (5 bases). Sequencing input: peripheral blood or thyroid tissue (not recorded which). This clonotype originated in an adult man with Graves' hyperthyroidism. The CDR3 here is CAISESSGGETQHF. The CDR3 nucleotides are TGTGCCATCAGTGAGTCTAGCGGGGGAGAGACCCAGCATTTT.